This TCR beta chain was captured in a study of shared clonotypes between healthy human individuals. Naive-designated CD8 cells lacked CD45RO, were positively enriched for CCR7, and omitted terminally differentiated effector memory CD45RA+ cells. Trimming stripped 2 bases from V and 0 bases from J, with 10 bases between. The CDR3 runs 16 residues. The germline V gene encodes CDR1 SGHVS and CDR2 FQNEAQ. Profiling relied on immunoSEQ multiplex PCR, and the TCRdb table lists in-frame clones only, not all of them. The sample lists about 2.1 million clones; around 93% were seen once. Sequenced sample: naive CD8+ T cells from PBMCs. The origin of this receptor is a man younger than 35 in good health. Some clones in this sample may be carry-over from other donors' samples. The V call is TRBV7-8, the J call TRBJ1-4; D unresolved. The CDR3 DNA reads TGTGCCAGCAGCTTACAGTACTCTGCAACTAATGAAAAACTGTTTTTT. The encoded protein is CASSLQYSATNEKLFF.